This TCR beta chain was profiled in a study of CD8+ T cells in alopecia areata. Turning to the study itself: For 6 to 18 months, tofacitinib was taken, and 6 months off drug followed.

Findings and limits, study-wide: Elevated clonality characterized lesional scalp relative to normal scalp, particularly in alopecia totalis/universalis.

Specimens obtained from alopecia areata patients comprised lesional scalp punch biopsies and peripheral blood. This clone turned up a few times. Its antigen is not identified. Its ends do not fully match the called genes, so a read error is possible. Other DNA sequences in the same sample also yield this CDR3. The authors extracted RNA and reverse transcribed it into cDNA as the sequencing template. Method: immunoSEQ multiplex PCR; TCRdb's copy keeps in-frame clones and lacks some. Seen here are approximately 91,000 clones, over 40% observed once, and the top ten hold 0.79%. The CDR3 has 13 residues. CDR1 SQVTM and CDR2 ANQGSEA come from the germline V gene.

What was sequenced was CD4+ T cells sorted from blood. The rearrangement links TRBV29-1 to TRBJ1-3; D is unresolved. The receptor's source is a human donor with alopecia areata. This CDR3 is CSVEGFSGNTIYF. The CDR3 DNA reads as TGCAGCGTCGAAGGTTTCTCTGGAAACACCATATATTTT.